This T cell receptor (beta chain) was captured in a study of T cell responses to AZD1222 COVID-19 vaccine. Whole-study findings and limits: Spike-specific TCR breadth and depth grew following two AZD1222 doses. White British ancestry dominated among donors, who included more females, and clonal diversity was possibly underestimated. Spike was spanned by vaccine-associated CD4 TCRs, which were dominant at 160-218 and 743-854.

About this clone: Its target is not known.

CDR3 size: 12 residues. Trimming cost V 0 bases and J 5 bases, with 4 bases left between them. Looked up from germline, CDR1 is MNHEY and CDR2 is SVGEGT. Produced via immunoSEQ multiplex PCR; TCRdb's table is partial and in-frame only. The sample holds some 150,000 clones, about 86% seen once. This sequence was found in an adult who received the AZD1222 COVID-19 vaccine. The sample in question was peripheral blood, obtained 28 days after the second AZD1222 dose. This chain joins TRBV6-2 or TRBV6-3 and TRBJ1-2; D uncertain. The CDR3 loop reads CASSYSGYGYTF. In DNA form, the CDR3 reads TGTGCCAGCAGTTACTCCGGGTATGGCTACACCTTC.